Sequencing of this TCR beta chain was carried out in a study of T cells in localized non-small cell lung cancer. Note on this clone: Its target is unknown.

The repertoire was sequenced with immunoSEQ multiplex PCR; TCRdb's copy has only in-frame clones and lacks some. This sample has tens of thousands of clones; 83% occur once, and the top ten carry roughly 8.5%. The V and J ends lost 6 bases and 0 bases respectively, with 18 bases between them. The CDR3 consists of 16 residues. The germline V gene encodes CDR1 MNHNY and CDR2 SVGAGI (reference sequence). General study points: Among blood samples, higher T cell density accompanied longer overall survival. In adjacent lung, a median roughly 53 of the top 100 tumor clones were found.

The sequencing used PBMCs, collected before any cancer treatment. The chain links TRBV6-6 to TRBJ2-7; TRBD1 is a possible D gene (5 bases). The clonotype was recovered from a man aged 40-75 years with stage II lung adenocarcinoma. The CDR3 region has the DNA TGTGCCAGCAGCCTCCCGGACATCAGGACCTCCTACGAGCAGTACTTC. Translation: CASSLPDIRTSYEQYF.